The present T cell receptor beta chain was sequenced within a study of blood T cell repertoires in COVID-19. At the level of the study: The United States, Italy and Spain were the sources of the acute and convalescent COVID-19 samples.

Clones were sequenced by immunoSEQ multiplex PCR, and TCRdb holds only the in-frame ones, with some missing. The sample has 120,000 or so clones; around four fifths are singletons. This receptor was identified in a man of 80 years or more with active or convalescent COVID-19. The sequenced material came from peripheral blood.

The CDR3 bases are TGTGCCAGCCGGGCAGGGGCGGATGGCTACACCTTC. Amino acid sequence: CASRAGADGYTF. The rearrangement joins TRBV6-6 to TRBJ1-2; tentatively, D is TRBD1 (6 bases). Germline V gives CDR1 MNHNY, CDR2 SVGAGI (reference sequence). The CDR3 consists of 12 residues. V dropped 8 bases and J dropped 6 bases, with 13 bases sitting between them.